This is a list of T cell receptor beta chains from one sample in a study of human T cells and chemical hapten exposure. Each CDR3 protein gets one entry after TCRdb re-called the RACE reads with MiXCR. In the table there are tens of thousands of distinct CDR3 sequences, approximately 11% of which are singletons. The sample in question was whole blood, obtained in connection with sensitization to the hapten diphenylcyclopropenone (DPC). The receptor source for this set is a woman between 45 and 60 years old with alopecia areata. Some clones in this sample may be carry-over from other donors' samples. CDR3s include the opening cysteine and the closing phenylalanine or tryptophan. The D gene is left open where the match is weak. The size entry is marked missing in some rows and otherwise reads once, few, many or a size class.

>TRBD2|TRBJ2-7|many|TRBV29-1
TGCAGCGTCACGACTAGCGGGAGGCCGGGCGAGCAGTACTTC
CSVTTSGRPGEQYF
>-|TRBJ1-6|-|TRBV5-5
TGTGCCATCAGCCGACAGGATACCAGCTCCTATAATTCACCCCTCCACTTT
CAISRQDTSSYNSPLHF
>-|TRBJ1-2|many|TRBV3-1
TGTGCCAGCAGCCAACAGGGGACCAGTGGTGGCTACACCTTC
CASSQQGTSGGYTF
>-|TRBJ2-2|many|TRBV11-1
TGTGCCAGCAGCTCATCTGGATGGGGAGCAAGGTGGAACACCGGGGAGCTGTTTTTT
CASSSSGWGARWNTGELFF
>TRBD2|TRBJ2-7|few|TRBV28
TGTGCCAGCAGTTCACCCGGGACTAGCGGTACCTACGAGCAGTACTTC
CASSSPGTSGTYEQYF
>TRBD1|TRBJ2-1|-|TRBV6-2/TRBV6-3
TGTGCCAGCAGCGAAACCAGACAGGGAAAATCCTACAATGAGCAGTTCTTC
CASSETRQGKSYNEQFF
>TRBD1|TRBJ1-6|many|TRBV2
TGTGCCAGCAGTGAAGAACAGGGGGCCAGGTCACCCCTCCACTTT
CASSEEQGARSPLHF
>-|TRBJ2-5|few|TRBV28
TGTGCCAGCAGTTTAACGGAGACCCAGTACTTC
CASSLTETQYF
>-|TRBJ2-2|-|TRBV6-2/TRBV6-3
TGTGCCAGCAGTTACCAGGGTACCCGAGTGGCCGGGGAGCCGTTTTTT
CASSYQGTRVAGEPFF
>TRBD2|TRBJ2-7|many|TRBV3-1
TGTGCCAGCAGCCAAGGGACCGGGACTAGCGGGTGGCTACGTGGAAAGTACTTC
CASSQGTGTSGWLRGKYF
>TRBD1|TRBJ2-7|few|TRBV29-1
TGCAGCGTTTCCCGTAGTGGGACAGACGAGCAGTACTTC
CSVSRSGTDEQYF
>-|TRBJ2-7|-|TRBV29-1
TGCAGCGTTGAAAAACCCGGGACCGCCTCTCAGTACTTC
CSVEKPGTASQYF
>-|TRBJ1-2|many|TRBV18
TGTGCCAGCTCAACTAGGGGCGGAGATAACTATGGCTACACCTTC
CASSTRGGDNYGYTF
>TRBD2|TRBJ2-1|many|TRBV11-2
TGTGCCAGCAGCTTACTGGCGGGAGGGAACAATGAGCAGTTCTTC
CASSLLAGGNNEQFF
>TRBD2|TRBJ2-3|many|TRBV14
TGTGCCAGCAGCCGGGGACTAGCCATAGCGGATTTT
CASSRGLAIADF
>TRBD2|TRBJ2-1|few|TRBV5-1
TGCGCCAGCGGGACGGGGGCTAGCGGGAGCTACAATGAGCAGTTCTTC
CASGTGASGSYNEQFF
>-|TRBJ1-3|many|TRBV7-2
TGTGCCAGCAGCTGGAGGTCCCTAGGACAGAGCTCTGGAAACACCATATATTTT
CASSWRSLGQSSGNTIYF
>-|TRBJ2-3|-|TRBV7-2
TGTGCCAGCAGCTTAGCGCCTGGGAGAACAGATACGCAGTATTTT
CASSLAPGRTDTQYF
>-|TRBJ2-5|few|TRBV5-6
TGTGCCAGCAGCTTGAACATCAAAACCAAAGAGACCCAGTACTTC
CASSLNIKTKETQYF
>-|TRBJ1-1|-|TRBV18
TGTGCCAGCTCAGCGACAAACATGAACACTGAAGCTTTCTTT
CASSATNMNTEAFF
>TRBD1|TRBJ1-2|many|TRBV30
TGTGCCGGGGACAGGGCTAACTATGGCTACACCTTC
CAGDRANYGYTF
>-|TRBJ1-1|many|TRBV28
TGTGCCAGCAAAGGAGGGCCCCTGAACACTGAAGCTTTCTTT
CASKGGPLNTEAFF
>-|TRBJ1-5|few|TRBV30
TGTGCCTGGAGTGTAGGGTCAAAGGGGTTCAATCAGCCCCAGCATTTT
CAWSVGSKGFNQPQHF
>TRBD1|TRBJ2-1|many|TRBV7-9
TGTGCCAGCAGCTTACAGGGGGCGACAAATGAGCAGTTCTTC
CASSLQGATNEQFF
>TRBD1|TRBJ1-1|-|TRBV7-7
TGTGCCAGCAGCGCCACAGGGGACACTGAAGCTTTCTTT
CASSATGDTEAFF
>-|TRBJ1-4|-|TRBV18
TGTGCCAGCTCACCCTTGGGGTTCGATACCGAAAAACTGTTTTTT
CASSPLGFDTEKLFF
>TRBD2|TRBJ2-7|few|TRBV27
TGTGCCAGCAGTTCCACGGGACTAGCGGGATTGGCGAAGAACGAGCAGTACTTC
CASSSTGLAGLAKNEQYF
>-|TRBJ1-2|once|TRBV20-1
TGCAGTGCTAGAGGTGTACAGGGACGGGACTATGGCTACACCTTC
CSARGVQGRDYGYTF
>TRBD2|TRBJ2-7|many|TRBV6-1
TGTGCCAGCAGACCTAAGACTAGCGGGAGGGACTACGAGCAGTACTTC
CASRPKTSGRDYEQYF
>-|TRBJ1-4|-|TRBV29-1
TGCAGCGTTGAAACAGGAGCGGGATTGGAAAAACTGTTTTTT
CSVETGAGLEKLFF
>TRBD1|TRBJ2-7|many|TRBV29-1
TGCAGCGGGGGACAGGTCCTAGAGCAGTACTTC
CSGGQVLEQYF
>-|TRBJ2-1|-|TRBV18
TGTGCCAGCTCACCATGGGGCAATGAGCAGTTCTTC
CASSPWGNEQFF
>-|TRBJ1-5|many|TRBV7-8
TGTGCCAGCAGCTTAGTGAGGACCATTAGCAATCAGCCCCAGCATTTT
CASSLVRTISNQPQHF
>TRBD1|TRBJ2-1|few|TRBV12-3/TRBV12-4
TGTGCCAGCAGTCCTTGGACAGGGGTCTCCAATGAGCAGTTCTTC
CASSPWTGVSNEQFF
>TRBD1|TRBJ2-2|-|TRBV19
TGTGCCAGTAGTCCGGCAGGGGGCTATTCGAACACCGGGGAGCTGTTTTTT
CASSPAGGYSNTGELFF
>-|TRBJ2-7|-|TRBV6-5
TGTGCCAGCTCCTACGAGCAGTACTTC
CASSYEQYF
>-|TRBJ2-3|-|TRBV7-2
TGTGCCAGCAGCTTAGCGACCGGGGCCACAGATACGCAGTATTTT
CASSLATGATDTQYF
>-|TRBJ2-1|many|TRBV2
TGTGCCAGCGGACGAACGGGGATCTTCTACAATGAGCAGTTCTTC
CASGRTGIFYNEQFF
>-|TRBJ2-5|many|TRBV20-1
TGCAGTGCTAGAATCCAATTGGAAGAGACCCAGTACTTC
CSARIQLEETQYF
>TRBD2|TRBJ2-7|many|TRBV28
TGTGCCAGCAGTTTTGCTAGCGGTAAGAGCTCCTACGAGCAGTACTTC
CASSFASGKSSYEQYF
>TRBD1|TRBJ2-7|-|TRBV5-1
TGCGCCAGCAGCTCCCAGGGGGCGAGAGCGCGGGGCGAGCAGTACTTC
CASSSQGARARGEQYF
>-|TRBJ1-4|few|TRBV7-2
TGTGCCAGCAGCCCACAGGGAGGGCTCGGAAAACTGTTTTTT
CASSPQGGLGKLFF
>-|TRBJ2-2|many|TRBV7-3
TGTGCCAGCAGCCCAGGGCTAACCGGGGAGCTGTTTTTT
CASSPGLTGELFF
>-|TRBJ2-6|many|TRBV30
TGTGCCTGGACCCGGGCGGGGGCCCCCTCTGGGGCCAACGTCCTGACTTTC
CAWTRAGAPSGANVLTF
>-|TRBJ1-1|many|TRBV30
TGTGCCTGGAGTCGGACAGCACCGAACACTGAAGCTTTCTTT
CAWSRTAPNTEAFF
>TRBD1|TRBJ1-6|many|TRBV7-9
TGTGCCAGCAGCTTAGCGGAGGACAGGGGGCGTCCTTGGATTAATTCACCCCTCCACTTT
CASSLAEDRGRPWINSPLHF
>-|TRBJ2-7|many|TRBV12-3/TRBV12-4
TGTGCCAGTCTAAGAGGCGGGGCCCTAAGGCAGTACTTC
CASLRGGALRQYF
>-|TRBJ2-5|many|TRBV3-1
TGTGCCAGCAGCCGAGTTAGGGGAGAGACCCAGTACTTC
CASSRVRGETQYF
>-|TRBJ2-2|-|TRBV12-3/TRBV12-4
TGTGCCAGCAGTTTTCGGGACCCCCTTGGATCCAACACCGGGGAGCTGTTTTTT
CASSFRDPLGSNTGELFF